The present T cell receptor beta chain was sequenced within a study of T cells in Graves' hyperthyroidism and ophthalmopathy. Amplification yielded TCR beta CDR3 regions, with RNA transcripts as the source. The study used the HTBI primer set for a first-round RT-PCR of the TCR CDR3. TCRdb re-called the multiplex PCR reads with MiXCR, one entry per CDR3 protein. The sample yields roughly 98,000 distinct CDR3 sequences, about 37% seen once. The definition of stable Graves' hyperthyroidism was no ophthalmopathy progression within 18 months. With a duration under 2 months, the hyperthyroidism was newly diagnosed in patients aged 18 to 65. Diagnostic decisions used clinical symptoms, serum thyroxine and TRAb, thyroid ultrasound and orbital computed tomography. Sequencing was carried out using peripheral blood or thyroid tissue (not recorded which). The TCR was taken from a woman under 40 with Graves' hyperthyroidism.

Here the CDR3 DNA reads TGTGCCAGCAGCCAAGGCAGATCTAGCGGGAGGCAGACCCAGTACTTC. Its translation is CASSQGRSSGRQTQYF. The chain joins TRBV3-1 to TRBJ2-5, with 11 positions matching TRBD2. With 1 base clipped from V and 6 bases from J, the junction kept 7 bases outside the gene matches. The CDR3 has 16 amino acids. CDR1 is LGHDT, CDR2 YNNKEL, per germline (reference sequence).